This T cell receptor delta chain emerged from a study of γδ T cells in repeated Plasmodium falciparum infection. This clone appeared many times. Given a much more abundant clone one base away, this may be a read error. Germline V gene lookup returns CDR1 GEAIGNYY and CDR2 EKD. With 1 base removed from V and 0 bases from J, the gap between germline ends came to 20 bases. This CDR3 region has 18 residues. Bulk repertoires came from Vgamma9/Vdelta2+ or Vdelta2-negative gammadelta T cells flow-sorted from PBMC. TCRdb redid clone calling on the multiplex PCR reads using CATT. The table records around 52,000 delta-chain clones, 1.7% of them present only once.

The sample taken for sequencing was gamma-delta T cells from blood. The sequence derives from a pool of human donors (malaria-infected and uninfected, not separated). The rearrangement uses TRDV2 and TRDJ1; no reliable D call. The CDR3 nucleotides are TGTGCCTGTGACACGAAGTACTACCAGTCGATGTACACCGATAAACTCATCTTT. Its protein is CACDTKYYQSMYTDKLIF.